This TCR beta chain comes out of a study of blood T cell repertoires in COVID-19. Study in general: Researchers got acute and convalescent COVID-19 samples from the United States, Italy and Spain. Sources were T cells, B-cell-depleted T cells, or PBMCs; the material itself was cDNA or gDNA.

The V and J ends lost 0 bases and 4 bases respectively, with 13 bases between them. The CDR3 is made up of 15 amino acids. The germline CDR1 and CDR2 sequences are SGHRS and YFSETQ. Per the original data handling: Estimates of nucleated cell counts were drawn from the amplification of reference gene primers. Assay used: immunoSEQ multiplex PCR; TCRdb lists only in-frame clones, some missing. Clone size and the V and J calls come from that table; the DNA yielded D and trimming. The data contain about 270,000 clones, around nine tenths of them singletons. This TCR came from a man aged 40-49 years with active or convalescent COVID-19. The specimen was peripheral blood. The chain uses TRBV5-1 and TRBJ1-1; no clear D. CDR3 nucleotides: TGCGCCAGCAGCTTGGATGCGGGCATTGGCACTGAAGCTTTCTTT. Translation gives CASSLDAGIGTEAFF.